The following is a T cell receptor (beta chain) sequence with its context. As yet, its antigen is unknown. Assay: immunoSEQ multiplex PCR; the TCRdb copy retains only in-frame clones and omits some. The data show under 70,000 clones, with approximately 80% seen just once and about 14% held by the top ten. This record belongs to a study of T cell responses to AZD1222 COVID-19 vaccine. Study conclusions and caveats: Females made up more of the donors, who were largely white British, and clonal diversity may have come out too low. Only 5 or 6 AZD1222 recipients tested seropositive at baseline. The breadth and depth of Spike-specific TCRs increased once two AZD1222 doses had been given.

The CDR3 length is 14 residues. Trimming pared 4 bases from V and 1 base from J, leaving 10 bases between. Germline lookup yields CDR1 MNHEY and CDR2 SVGAGI. This receptor was obtained from an adult in good health. The rearrangement links TRBV6-5 to TRBJ1-1; D is undetermined. Sequencing used peripheral blood, obtained on day 0 of AZD1222 vaccination. This CDR3 reads CASSFREENTEAFF. Written as DNA, the CDR3 is TGTGCCAGCAGTTTCCGGGAAGAGAACACTGAAGCTTTCTTT.